These 24 T cell receptor beta chains originate from one sample sequenced in a study of blood T cell repertoires in COVID-19. The assay was immunoSEQ multiplex PCR, and TCRdb's table has in-frame clones only and misses some. The sample has about 120,000 clones, more than 70% seen once. The sample taken for sequencing was peripheral blood. These receptors all stem from an elderly woman with acute or convalescent COVID-19.

The CDR3 DNA is TGCGCCAGCAGCCAAACCCGGACAGGGGGTAACTATGGCTACACCTTC. This sequence encodes CASSQTRTGGNYGYTF. The V and J genes are TRBV4-1 and TRBJ1-2, with 10 bases aligning to TRBD1. This CDR3 has 16 amino acids. Germline V CDR1 and CDR2: MGHRA, YSYEKL. V shed 2 bases, J shed 1 base, and the junction held 4 bases outside the gene matches.

The chain recombines TRBV7-9 with TRBJ2-3; D is unresolved. Between the trimmed V and J ends, which lost 8 bases and 0 bases, there was a span of 24 bases. The CDR3 has 18 residues. CDR1 is SEHNR and CDR2 is FQNEAQ in the germline V gene (reference sequence). The CDR3 loop is CASSTHGQNVPSTDTQYF. Here the CDR3 DNA reads TGTGCCAGCTCCACCCATGGGCAGAATGTACCTAGCACAGATACGCAGTATTTT.

This clone was seen a few times. V usage is TRBV18 and J usage is TRBJ1-4; D not resolved. Germline CDR1 is KGHSH and CDR2 is LQKENI. The CDR3 is 15 residues long. V lost 2 bases and J lost 7, with 14 bases in between. The CDR3 nucleotides read TGTGCCAGCTCACCAGGTTTCGGGAGTGGTGAAAAACTGTTTTTT. Translating gives CASSPGFGSGEKLFF.

DNA for the CDR3: TGTGCCAGCAGCCCCCCACAGGGGGCCAAGAACACTGAAGCTTTCTTT. Amino acid sequence: CASSPPQGAKNTEAFF. The V gene is TRBV5-4, the J gene TRBJ1-1, with 9 positions matching TRBD1. CDR3 length equals 16 residues. Germline V gene lookup returns CDR1 SGHNT and CDR2 YYREEE (reference sequence). The V gene end was trimmed by 4 bases and the J gene end by 1 base; junction bases not matched to a gene: 8. The full variable domain, rest sourced from reference TRBV5-4 and TRBJ1-1, is ETGVTQSPTHLIKTRGQQVTLRCSSQSGHNTVSWYQQALGQGPQFIFQYYREEENGRGNFPPRFSGLQFPNYSSELNVNALELDDSALYLCASSPPQGAKNTEAFFGQGTRLTVV.

J is TRBJ2-1 and V is TRBV28; a possible D gene is TRBD2 (6 bases). V shed 3 bases and J shed 3 bases, with 21 bases lying between them. The length of the CDR3 is 18 residues. Looked up from germline, CDR1 is MDHEN and CDR2 is SYDVKM. The CDR3 DNA follows: TGTGCCAGCAGTTTGGCGGGGCGGCTCTCTTCCCTCTACAATGAGCAGTTCTTC. It codes for CASSLAGRLSSLYNEQFF.

This clone was seen just once. The chain uses TRBV27 and TRBJ1-5; D ambiguous. This CDR3 is built from 13 residues. Germline lookup yields CDR1 MNHEY and CDR2 SMNVEV (reference sequence). Deletions cut 0 bases from V and 6 bases from J, with 6 bases between. The CDR3 nucleotides read TGTGCCAGCAGTTTATCGTCCTTTCAGCCCCAGCATTTT. Translating gives CASSLSSFQPQHF.

V and J are TRBV19 and TRBJ1-1; 7 bases align to TRBD1. CDR1 LNHDA and CDR2 SQIVND come from the germline V gene (reference sequence). V trimming: 6 bases; J trimming: 4 bases; junction bases outside the gene matches: 8. CDR3 length: 14 amino acids. CDR3 sequence: CASRLQGFGTEAFF. Written as DNA, the CDR3 is TGTGCCAGTAGATTACAGGGGTTTGGCACTGAAGCTTTCTTT.

The chain recombines TRBV6-6 with TRBJ2-1, with D maybe TRBD2 (7 bases). Trimming took off 5 bases at V and 4 bases at J, with 15 bases between the two ends. The CDR3 runs 15 residues. Germline CDR1 is MNHNY and CDR2 is SVGAGI (reference sequence). This CDR3 reads CASSTLGGVYNEQFF. The CDR3 nucleotides read TGTGCCAGCAGTACCCTAGGGGGGGTTTACAATGAGCAGTTCTTC.

The J gene is TRBJ1-1, the V gene TRBV7-2; D remains unclear. V was cut by 0 bases and J by 1 base, with 6 bases left in between. Germline CDR1 reads SGHTA; CDR2 reads FQGNSA. The length of the CDR3 is 14 residues. The CDR3 here is CASSLASKNTEAFF. In nucleotides, the CDR3 is TGTGCCAGCAGCTTAGCATCTAAGAACACTGAAGCTTTCTTT.

V is TRBV9 and J is TRBJ1-2; 8 positions match TRBD1. The CDR3 runs to 12 residues. Germline V gives CDR1 SGDLS, CDR2 YYNGEE. Losses at the gene ends were 3 bases for V and 8 bases for J; bases not matched to a gene: 3. CDR3 protein: CASSAPGGGYTF. CDR3 bases: TGTGCCAGCAGCGCACCAGGGGGCGGCTACACCTTC.

V usage is TRBV19 and J usage is TRBJ1-2, with 9 bases matching TRBD1. Germline CDR1 reads LNHDA; CDR2 reads SQIVND (reference sequence). J lost 2 bases, V lost 7 bases, and 11 bases had no gene match. The length of the CDR3 is 16 residues. In DNA, the CDR3 is TGTGCCAGTATCGTAACCCCCGGGACAGGGAACTATGGCTACACCTTC. It codes for CASIVTPGTGNYGYTF.

The chain's CDR3 is CASRQSGTPTGELFF. In DNA, the CDR3 is TGTGCCAGCAGGCAATCGGGGACACCGACCGGGGAGCTGTTTTTT. The rearrangement links TRBV2 to TRBJ2-2; tentative D call: TRBD1 (6 bases). Per germline, CDR1 SNHLY and CDR2 FYNNEI. V was pared by 6 bases and J by 5 bases, with 16 bases between. The CDR3 has 15 residues. The variable domain in full, with the rest retrieved from reference TRBV2 and TRBJ2-2, is EPEVTQTPSHQVTQMGQEVILRCVPISNHLYFYWYRQILGQKVEFLVSFYNNEISEKSEIFDDQFSVERPDGSNFTLKIRSTKLEDSAMYFCASRQSGTPTGELFFGEGSRLTVL.

Concerning this clone: A read error is possible here, since a much larger clone lies one base away. The gene calls are TRBV5-6 and TRBJ2-1, with 7 nucleotides matching TRBD1. Unmatched junction bases numbered 3, after V lost 3 bases and J lost 6 bases. The CDR3 spans 13 residues. Germline V gene lookup returns CDR1 SGHDT and CDR2 YYEEEE. CDR3: CASSYDRANEQFF. The CDR3 DNA reads as TGTGCCAGCAGCTATGACAGGGCCAATGAGCAGTTCTTC.

In its sample, this clone was seen once. The gene calls are TRBV4-3 and TRBJ2-5, with D possibly being TRBD1 (5 bases). Germline loops: CDR1 LGHNA, CDR2 YSLEER. The length of the CDR3 is 15 residues. V was cut by 1 base and J by 1 base, with 10 bases left in between. The CDR3 nucleotides read TGCGCCAGCAGCCAAGTAATGCAGGGCCAAGAGACCCAGTACTTC. This gives the protein CASSQVMQGQETQYF.

The chain's CDR3 is CASSEGGTRQFF. CDR3 in DNA: TGTGCCAGCAGTGAAGGTGGGACTAGGCAGTTCTTC. The chain has TRBV2 and TRBJ2-1, with TRBD2 identical over 8 bases. J lost 12 bases, V lost 1 base, and 2 bases had no gene match. The CDR3 has 12 amino acids. Germline CDR1 and CDR2: SNHLY and FYNNEI.

This chain joins TRBV7-2 and TRBJ1-2; D unresolved. Per the germline V gene, CDR1 is SGHTA and CDR2 is FQGNSA. The CDR3 spans 14 residues. The V gene lost 2 bases and the J gene lost 0 bases, with 7 bases spanning the gap. CDR3 sequence (DNA): TGTGCCAGCAGCTTACTAATAGCTAACTATGGCTACACCTTC. It yields the protein CASSLLIANYGYTF.

This chain connects TRBV7-9 to TRBJ1-1, with no clear D. From germline, CDR1 is SEHNR and CDR2 FQNEAQ (reference sequence). V was clipped by 1 base and J by 2 bases, with 11 bases between them. The length of the CDR3 is 15 residues. CDR3 sequence reads: CASSLEGGINTEAFF. The DNA of the CDR3 is TGTGCCAGCAGCTTAGAAGGAGGGATAAACACTGAAGCTTTCTTT.

The chain recombines TRBV5-1 with TRBJ2-1; 7 bases are shared with TRBD1. The CDR3 sequence is 15 residues long. Per germline, CDR1 SGHRS and CDR2 YFSETQ. V was pared by 3 bases and J by 2 bases, with 5 bases of the junction left unmatched. DNA of the CDR3: TGCGCCAGCAGCTCGGGACAGCAGCCCTACAATGAGCAGTTCTTC. Its protein is CASSSGQQPYNEQFF.

This clone was detected only once. The rearrangement joins TRBV5-4 to TRBJ2-3; 10 bases fit TRBD1. The germline CDR1 and CDR2 sequences are SGHNT and YYREEE (reference sequence). The CDR3 totals 15 residues. J lost 3 bases, V lost 4 bases, and 5 bases had no gene match. CDR3 sequence: CASSPTGGRTDTQYF. CDR3 nucleotides: TGTGCCAGCAGCCCGACAGGGGGCAGGACAGATACGCAGTATTTT.

The chain uses TRBV7-8 and TRBJ1-2; D not resolved. V was shortened by 5 bases and J by 8 bases, with 15 bases between the two germline ends. This CDR3 has 13 residues. The germline gives CDR1 SGHVS, CDR2 FQNEAQ. CDR3 DNA sequence: TGTGCCAGCAGCCAGACCGGGTATGGCGGCTACACCTTC. Translation gives CASSQTGYGGYTF.

The chain couples TRBV25-1 to TRBJ1-5, with D possibly TRBD1 on 5 matching bases. Germline CDR1 is MGHDK and CDR2 is SYGVNS. The CDR3 loop spans 14 amino acids. V lost 7 bases to trimming and J lost 0 bases, with 10 bases between them. The CDR3 loop reads CASNGGYSNQPQHF. CDR3 sequence (DNA): TGTGCCAGCAACGGGGGTTATAGCAATCAGCCCCAGCATTTT.

The V and J genes are TRBV19 and TRBJ1-2; D may be TRBD1 (5 bases). V lost 5 bases and J lost 4, with 14 bases in between. Germline assignment: CDR1 LNHDA and CDR2 SQIVND (reference sequence). The CDR3 covers 14 residues. This CDR3 is CASSPKGLSYGYTF. CDR3 nucleotides: TGTGCCAGTAGTCCAAAGGGGTTGAGCTATGGCTACACCTTC.

In this sample, this clone turned up a few times. V and J are TRBV18 and TRBJ2-2, with TRBD2 matching over 7 bases. The V and J ends lost 2 bases and 4 bases, in that order; junction bases with no gene match: 4. Germline V gives CDR1 KGHSH, CDR2 LQKENI. The CDR3 runs 15 residues. DNA for the CDR3: TGTGCCAGCTCACCATTCGCTAGCGGCACCGGGGAGCTGTTTTTT. Translation: CASSPFASGTGELFF.

CDR3 sequence (DNA): TGTGCCAGCACGGGTGCGTACCCCTACGAGCAGTACTTC. Translated, it gives CASTGAYPYEQYF. V is TRBV2 and J is TRBJ2-7, with D uncertain. The CDR3 covers 13 residues. V shed 7 bases and J shed 2 bases, with 12 bases lying between them. Per germline, CDR1 SNHLY and CDR2 FYNNEI. Combining the CDR3 with reference TRBV2 and TRBJ2-7 gives the whole variable domain EPEVTQTPSHQVTQMGQEVILRCVPISNHLYFYWYRQILGQKVEFLVSFYNNEISEKSEIFDDQFSVERPDGSNFTLKIRSTKLEDSAMYFCASTGAYPYEQYFGPGTRLTVT.